Each of the 22 T cell receptor beta chains below was sequenced from the same sample in a study of CD4 T cells in relation to SARS-CoV-2 and coronaviruses. Some clones are missing from TCRdb's copy, which holds only in-frame ones; the method was immunoSEQ multiplex PCR. This sample has approximately 37,000 clones; 70% to 90% occur once, and the top ten carry less than 4%. Specimen: memory CD4+ T cells from PBMCs. These receptors were collected from an adult with COVID-19.

The chain employs TRBV10-3 and TRBJ2-2, with D tentatively TRBD2 (5 bases). The germline CDR1 and CDR2 sequences are ENHRY and SYGVKD. The ends were cut back, 2 bases at V and 4 bases at J, with 14 bases in the middle. This CDR3 is built from 16 residues. The CDR3 loop is CAISEPSGVGTGELFF. The CDR3, as DNA: TGTGCCATCAGTGAGCCAAGCGGAGTGGGCACCGGGGAGCTGTTTTTT.

This chain joins TRBV6-5 and TRBJ2-3; D is undetermined. CDR3 length: 15 residues. The germline gives CDR1 MNHEY, CDR2 SVGAGI. V was cut by 0 bases and J by 2 bases, with 9 bases left in between. The CDR3 region has the DNA TGTGCCAGCAGTTACTCGCCGTTTATCACAGATACGCAGTATTTT. Protein product: CASSYSPFITDTQYF.

The CDR3 sequence: CASSVQGNEQFF. In DNA, the CDR3 is TGTGCCAGCAGCGTACAGGGTAATGAGCAGTTCTTC. This chain connects TRBV4-2 to TRBJ2-1; perhaps TRBD1 as D (6 bases). Germline loops: CDR1 LGHNA, CDR2 YNFKEQ. The length of the CDR3 is 12 residues. V lost 5 bases and J lost 7, with 9 bases in between.

In nucleotides, the CDR3 is TGTGCCAGCACCGACAGGACACCGAGCTCCTACGAGCAGTACTTC. This encodes CASTDRTPSSYEQYF. The chain links TRBV6-5 to TRBJ2-7; TRBD1 might be the D (6 bases). The ends were cut back, 7 bases at V and 0 bases at J, with 16 bases in the middle. Per the germline V gene, CDR1 is MNHEY and CDR2 is SVGAGI. CDR3 length: 15 residues.

The chain is built from TRBV13 and TRBJ2-1; 9 bases align to TRBD2. The junction had 5 bases not matched to a gene; V was cut back by 6 bases and J by 5 bases. Germline CDR1 is PRHDT and CDR2 is FYEKMQ (reference sequence). The CDR3 sequence is 14 residues long. CDR3 bases: TGTGCCAGCAGTCCTCGACTAGCGGACAATGAGCAGTTCTTC. Residues: CASSPRLADNEQFF.

The rearrangement links TRBV5-5 to TRBJ2-2; D gene uncertain. With 2 bases removed from V and 2 bases from J, the gap between germline ends came to 7 bases. Per the germline V gene, CDR1 is SGHKS and CDR2 is YYEKEE (reference sequence). CDR3 size: 14 residues. CDR3 sequence reads: CASSLRSNTGELFF. Written as DNA, the CDR3 is TGTGCCAGCAGCTTAAGGAGTAACACCGGGGAGCTGTTTTTT.

The J gene is TRBJ2-7, the V gene TRBV27, with 13 bases fitting TRBD2. The J segment lost 4 bases and the V segment lost 5 bases, leaving 2 bases of the junction unmatched. The length of the CDR3 is 14 residues. Germline V CDR1 and CDR2: MNHEY, SMNVEV (reference sequence). The CDR3 region has the DNA TGTGCCAGCAGTAGGACTAGCGGGAGATACGAGCAGTACTTC. Protein: CASSRTSGRYEQYF.

Points on this clone: The identical CDR3 is also encoded by other nucleotide sequences in the sample. The chain links TRBV20-1 to TRBJ2-1; D is unresolved. Germline CDR1 reads DFQATT; CDR2 reads SNEGSKA (reference sequence). CDR3 length: 12 amino acids. Trimming removed 3 bases at V and 4 bases at J, with 7 bases between. CDR3 nucleotides: TGCAGTGCTAGTTCCCAGTACAATGAGCAGTTCTTC. Protein sequence: CSASSQYNEQFF.

The chain is built from TRBV7-2 and TRBJ2-1; 11 bases map to TRBD2. CDR1 is SGHTA and CDR2 is FQGNSA in the germline V gene. The CDR3 has 16 amino acids. With V trimmed by 5 bases and J by 9 bases, 12 bases remained unmatched. CDR3 nucleotides: TGTGCCAGCAGCCCCCTTAGCGGGAGGGCCGGGGGTGAGCAGTTCTTC. Amino acids: CASSPLSGRAGGEQFF.

As for this clone: The junction shows a germline mismatch at one end, possibly a read error. This chain links TRBV23-1 with TRBJ2-3; the D is unclear. TRBV23-1 is an open reading frame, and its role is uncertain. The CDR3 sequence is 18 residues long. In nucleotides, the CDR3 is TGCGCCAGGAGTCCTGCGCCTTGCGGACCCTCTACCACAGATACGCAGTATTTT. Residues: CARSPAPCGPSTTDTQYF.

The chain uses TRBV29-1 and TRBJ2-5, with 11 bases matching TRBD2. V shed 5 bases and J 2 bases; nucleotides not matched to a gene: 4. The CDR3 runs to 14 residues. In germline, CDR1 is SQVTM, CDR2 ANQGSEA. Written as DNA, the CDR3 is TGCAGCGTTCCCGGGACTAGCGGACAAGAGACCCAGTACTTC. Residues: CSVPGTSGQETQYF.

The chain is built from TRBV7-9 and TRBJ2-3; D may correspond to TRBD1 or TRBD2 (5 bases each). The CDR3 consists of 15 residues. In germline, CDR1 is SEHNR, CDR2 FQNEAQ (reference sequence). Trimming pared 5 bases from V and 1 base from J, leaving 13 bases between. CDR3 nucleotide sequence: TGTGCCAGCAGCCACGGGCTGGGGGGCACAGATACGCAGTATTTT. It yields the protein CASSHGLGGTDTQYF. Full variable domain (missing parts from reference TRBV7-9 and TRBJ2-3): DTGVSQNPRHKITKRGQNVTFRCDPISEHNRLYWYRQTLGQGPEFLTYFQNEAQLEKSRLLSDRFSAERPKGSFSTLEIQRTEQGDSAMYLCASSHGLGGTDTQYFGPGTRLTVL.

This rearrangement joins TRBV7-5 to TRBJ2-1; the table assigns TRBD2, which was not confirmed against the DNA. TRBV7-5 represents a pseudogene. CDR3 length: 14 residues. The CDR3, as DNA: TGTGTCAGAAGGGGGCGGGAGGCGTCAAATGAGCAGTTCTTC. Translated: CVRRGREASNEQFF.

J is TRBJ2-6 and V is TRBV3-1 (or the pseudogene TRBV3-2); 8 nucleotides agree with TRBD1. J was trimmed by 1 base and V by 5 bases; bases with no gene match: 13. Germline-derived CDR1 and CDR2 are LGHDT and YNNKEL (reference sequence). The CDR3 runs 19 residues. Here the CDR3 reads CASSGEIGTGLSGANVLTF. The CDR3 DNA reads TGTGCCAGCAGCGGAGAGATCGGGACAGGATTATCTGGGGCCAACGTCCTGACTTTC.

The V gene is TRBV7-2, the J gene TRBJ2-3; 8 nucleotides line up with TRBD2. CDR3 length: 16 residues. The V gene's germline CDR1 is SGHTA and CDR2 FQGNSA. V trimming: 5 bases; J trimming: 4 bases; junction bases outside the gene matches: 11. CDR3 sequence: CASSISSSGASDTQYF. Written as DNA, the CDR3 is TGTGCCAGCAGCATCAGCAGTAGCGGGGCCTCAGATACGCAGTATTTT.

The chain carries TRBV28 and TRBJ2-6, with 12 bases lining up with TRBD1. Germline V gene sequence: CDR1 MDHEN, CDR2 SYDVKM. Losses at the gene ends were 7 bases for V and 4 bases for J; bases not matched to a gene: 11. CDR3 length equals 18 residues. CDR3 loop: CASTSAGQGAKGANVLTF. CDR3 nucleotide sequence: TGTGCCAGCACCTCCGCGGGACAGGGGGCGAAGGGGGCCAACGTCCTGACTTTC.

The chain employs TRBV3-1 (or the pseudogene TRBV3-2) and TRBJ2-7; possible D gene TRBD1, 5 bases. This CDR3 comprises 16 residues. Looked up from germline, CDR1 is LGHDT and CDR2 is YNNKEL (reference sequence). V lost 0 bases, J lost 4 bases, and 16 bases lay in between. CDR3 sequence reads: CASSQERWGASYEQYF. CDR3 bases: TGTGCCAGCAGCCAAGAACGATGGGGCGCTTCGTACGAGCAGTACTTC.

The chain couples TRBV9 to TRBJ1-4; D is unresolved. The V end was cut by 2 bases, the J end by 0 bases, with 8 bases between. Germline assignment: CDR1 SGDLS and CDR2 YYNGEE. The CDR3 loop spans 15 amino acids. The CDR3 protein is CASSVSDATNEKLFF. CDR3 in DNA: TGTGCCAGCAGCGTTTCAGATGCAACTAATGAAAAACTGTTTTTT. Full variable domain (rest looked up from reference TRBV9 and TRBJ1-4): DSGVTQTPKHLITATGQRVTLRCSPRSGDLSVYWYQQSLDQGLQFLIQYYNGEERAKGNILERFSAQQFPDLHSELNLSSLELGDSALYFCASSVSDATNEKLFFGSGTQLSVL.

This chain joins TRBV6-1 and TRBJ1-5; D remains ambiguous. Germline CDR1 MNHNS, CDR2 SASEGT. The CDR3 loop spans 12 amino acids. V was clipped by 3 bases and J by 5 bases, with 5 bases between them. CDR3 residues: CASSEGYQPQHF. CDR3 nucleotide sequence: TGTGCCAGCAGTGAGGGATATCAGCCCCAGCATTTT.

The chain joins TRBV24-1 to TRBJ2-5; the D is unclear. V was pared by 0 bases and J by 4 bases, with 8 bases between. The CDR3 spans 14 residues. Looked up from germline, CDR1 is KGHDR and CDR2 is SFDVKD. CDR3 region: CATSDLFRPETQYF. CDR3 nucleotide sequence: TGTGCCACCAGTGATTTGTTCCGACCAGAGACCCAGTACTTC.

V is TRBV5-1 and J is TRBJ1-3, with D maybe TRBD1 (6 bases). Germline V gene data show CDR1 as SGHRS and CDR2 as YFSETQ. The CDR3 length is 16 residues. V lost 4 bases and J 0 bases, leaving 14 bases between the germline ends. The CDR3 is CASSTPTGTSGNTIYF. CDR3 bases: TGCGCCAGCAGCACCCCGACAGGAACCTCTGGAAACACCATATATTTT.

The chain recombines TRBV18 with TRBJ2-5; TRBD1 or TRBD2 may be the D gene (5 bases each). Looked up from germline, CDR1 is KGHSH and CDR2 is LQKENI. V was trimmed by 5 bases and J by 9 bases, leaving 16 bases between them. This CDR3 has 13 amino acids. The CDR3 DNA sequence: TGTGCCAGCTCAGTGACAGCCATGGGGGCCCAGTACTTC. Protein: CASSVTAMGAQYF.